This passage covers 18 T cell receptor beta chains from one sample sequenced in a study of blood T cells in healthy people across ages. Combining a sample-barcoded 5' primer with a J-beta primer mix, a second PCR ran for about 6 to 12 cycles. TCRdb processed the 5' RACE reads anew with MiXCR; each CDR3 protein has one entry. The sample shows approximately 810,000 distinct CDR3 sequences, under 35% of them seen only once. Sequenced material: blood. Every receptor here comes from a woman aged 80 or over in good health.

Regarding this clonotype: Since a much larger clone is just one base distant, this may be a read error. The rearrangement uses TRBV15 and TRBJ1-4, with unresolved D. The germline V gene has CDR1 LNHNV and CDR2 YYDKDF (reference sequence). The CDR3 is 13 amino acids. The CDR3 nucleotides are TGTGCCACCAGGGCCTTGGCTAATGGAAAACTGTTTTTT. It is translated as CATRALANGKLFF. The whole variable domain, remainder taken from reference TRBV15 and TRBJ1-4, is DAMVIQNPRYQVTQFGKPVTLSCSQTLNHNVMYWYQQKSSQAPKLLFHYYDKDFNNEADTPDNFQSRRPNTSFCFLDIRSPGLGDTAMYLCATRALANGKLFFGSGTQLSVL.

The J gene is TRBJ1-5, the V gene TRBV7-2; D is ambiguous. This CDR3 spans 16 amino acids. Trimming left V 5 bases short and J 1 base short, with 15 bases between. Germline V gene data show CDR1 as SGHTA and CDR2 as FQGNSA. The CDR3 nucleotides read TGTGCCAGCAGCCTAGGGTCCGTCGGGAGCAATCAGCCCCAGCATTTT. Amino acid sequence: CASSLGSVGSNQPQHF.

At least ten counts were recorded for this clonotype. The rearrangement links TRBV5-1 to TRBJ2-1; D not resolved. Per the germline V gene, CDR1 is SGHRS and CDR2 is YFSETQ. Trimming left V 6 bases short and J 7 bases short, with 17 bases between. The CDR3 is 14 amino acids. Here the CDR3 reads CASNPAWAKNEQFF. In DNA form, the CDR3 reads TGCGCCAGCAACCCGGCCTGGGCAAAGAATGAGCAGTTCTTC.

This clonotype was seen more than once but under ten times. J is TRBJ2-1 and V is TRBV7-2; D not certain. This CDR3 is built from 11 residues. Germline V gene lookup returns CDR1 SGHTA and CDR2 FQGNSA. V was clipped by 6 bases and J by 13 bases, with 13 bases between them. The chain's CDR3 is CASRKVETQFF. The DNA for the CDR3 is TGTGCCAGCAGAAAAGTTGAGACCCAGTTCTTC.

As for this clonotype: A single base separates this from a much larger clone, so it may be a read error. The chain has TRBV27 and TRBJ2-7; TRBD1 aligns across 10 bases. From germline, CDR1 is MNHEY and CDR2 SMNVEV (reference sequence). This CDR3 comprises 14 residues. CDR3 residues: CARRRQGADYEQYF. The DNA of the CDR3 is TGTGCCCGCAGAAGACAGGGGGCTGATTACGAGCAGTACTTC.

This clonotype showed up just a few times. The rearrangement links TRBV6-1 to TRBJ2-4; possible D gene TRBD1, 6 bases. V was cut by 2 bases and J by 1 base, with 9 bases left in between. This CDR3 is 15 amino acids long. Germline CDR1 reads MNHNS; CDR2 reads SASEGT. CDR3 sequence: CASSETGPAKNIQYF. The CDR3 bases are TGTGCCAGCAGTGAAACAGGGCCGGCCAAAAACATTCAGTACTTC.

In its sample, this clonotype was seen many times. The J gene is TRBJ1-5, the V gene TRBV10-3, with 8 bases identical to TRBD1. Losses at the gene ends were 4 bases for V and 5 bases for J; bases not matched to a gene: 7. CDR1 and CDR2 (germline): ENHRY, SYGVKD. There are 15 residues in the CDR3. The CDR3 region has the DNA TGTGCCATCAGTGGGGACGGACAGGGATATCAGCCCCAGCATTTT. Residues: CAISGDGQGYQPQHF.

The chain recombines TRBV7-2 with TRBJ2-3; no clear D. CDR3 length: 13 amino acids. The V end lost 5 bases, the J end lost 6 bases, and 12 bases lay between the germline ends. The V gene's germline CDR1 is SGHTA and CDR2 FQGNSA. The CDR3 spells CASSPLVRDTQYF. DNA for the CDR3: TGTGCCAGCAGCCCCCTAGTTCGGGATACGCAGTATTTT.

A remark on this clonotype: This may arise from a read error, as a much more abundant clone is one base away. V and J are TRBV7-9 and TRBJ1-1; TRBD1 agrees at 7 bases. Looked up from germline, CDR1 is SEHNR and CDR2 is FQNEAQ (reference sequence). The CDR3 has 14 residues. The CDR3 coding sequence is TGTGTCAGCAGCGTAAGACAGGGAAACACTGAAGCTTTCTTT. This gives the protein CVSSVRQGNTEAFF.

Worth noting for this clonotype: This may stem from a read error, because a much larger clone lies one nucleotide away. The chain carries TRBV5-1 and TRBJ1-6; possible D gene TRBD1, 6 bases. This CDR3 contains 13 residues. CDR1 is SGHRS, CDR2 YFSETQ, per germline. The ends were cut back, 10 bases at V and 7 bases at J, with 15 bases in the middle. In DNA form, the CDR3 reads TGCGCCTGCCGGACAGAAGGGAATTCACCCCTCCACTTT. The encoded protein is CACRTEGNSPLHF.

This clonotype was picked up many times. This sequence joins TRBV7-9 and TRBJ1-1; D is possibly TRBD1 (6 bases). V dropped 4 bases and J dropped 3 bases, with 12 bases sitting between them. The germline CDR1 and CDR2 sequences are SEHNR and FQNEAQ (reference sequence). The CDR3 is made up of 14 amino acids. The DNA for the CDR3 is TGTGCCAGCAGCTCCAGTCAGGGGTACACTGAAGCTTTCTTT. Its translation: CASSSSQGYTEAFF.

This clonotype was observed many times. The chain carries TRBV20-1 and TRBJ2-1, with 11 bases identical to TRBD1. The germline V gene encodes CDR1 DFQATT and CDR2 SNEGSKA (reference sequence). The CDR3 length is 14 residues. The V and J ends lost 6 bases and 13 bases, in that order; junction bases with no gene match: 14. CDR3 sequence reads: CSALPPGTGGLQFF. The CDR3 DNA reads TGCAGTGCACTCCCCCCCGGGACAGGGGGTCTCCAGTTCTTC.

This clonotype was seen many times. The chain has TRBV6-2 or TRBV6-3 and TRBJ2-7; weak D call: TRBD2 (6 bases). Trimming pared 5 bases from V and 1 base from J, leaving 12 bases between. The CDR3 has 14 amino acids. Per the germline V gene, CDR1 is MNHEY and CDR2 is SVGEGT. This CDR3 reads CASSTGLGSYEQYF. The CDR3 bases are TGTGCCAGCAGTACGGGACTCGGATCCTACGAGCAGTACTTC.

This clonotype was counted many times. The CDR3 DNA follows: TGCAGTGCTAGGTCCGGGACTAGCGGCAATGAGCAGTTCTTC. Protein product: CSARSGTSGNEQFF. The J gene is TRBJ2-1, the V gene TRBV20-1; 11 nucleotides line up with TRBD2. Trimming cost V 3 bases and J 6 bases; bases outside gene matches: 4. This CDR3 has 14 residues. Germline V gene data show CDR1 as DFQATT and CDR2 as SNEGSKA (reference sequence).

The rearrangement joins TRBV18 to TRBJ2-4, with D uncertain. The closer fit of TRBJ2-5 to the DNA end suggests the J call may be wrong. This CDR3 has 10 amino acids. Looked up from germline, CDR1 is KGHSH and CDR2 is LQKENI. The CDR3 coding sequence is TGTGCCAGCCCCCAAGAGACCCAGTACTTC. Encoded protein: CASPQETQYF.

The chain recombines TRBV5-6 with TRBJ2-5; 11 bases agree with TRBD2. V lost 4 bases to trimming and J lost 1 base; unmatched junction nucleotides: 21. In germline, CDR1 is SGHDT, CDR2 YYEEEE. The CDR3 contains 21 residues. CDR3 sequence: CASSARGRETLAGGVQETQYF. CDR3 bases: TGTGCCAGCAGCGCACGGGGACGGGAGACTCTAGCGGGAGGTGTCCAAGAGACCCAGTACTTC. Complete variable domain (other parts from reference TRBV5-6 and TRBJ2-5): DAGVTQSPTHLIKTRGQQVTLRCSPKSGHDTVSWYQQALGQGPQFIFQYYEEEERQRGNFPDRFSGHQFPNYSSELNVNALLLGDSALYLCASSARGRETLAGGVQETQYFGPGTRLLVL.

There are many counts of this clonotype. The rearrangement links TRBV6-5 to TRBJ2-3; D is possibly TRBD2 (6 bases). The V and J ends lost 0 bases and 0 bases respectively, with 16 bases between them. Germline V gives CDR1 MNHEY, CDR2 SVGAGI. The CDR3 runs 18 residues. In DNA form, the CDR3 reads TGTGCCAGCAGTTACTCGAGCCGGGGGAATCCTAGCACAGATACGCAGTATTTT. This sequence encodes CASSYSSRGNPSTDTQYF.

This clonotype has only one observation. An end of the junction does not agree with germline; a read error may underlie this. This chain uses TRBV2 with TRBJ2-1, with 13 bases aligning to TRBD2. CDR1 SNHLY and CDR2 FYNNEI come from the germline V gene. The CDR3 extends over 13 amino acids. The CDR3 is CAETSGGPNERFF. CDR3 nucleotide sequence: TGTGCCGAGACTAGCGGGGGGCCCAATGAGCGGTTCTTC.